The source of this T cell receptor beta chain is a study of T cells after yellow fever vaccination. TCRdb re-analysed the 5' RACE reads in MiXCR, keeping a single row per CDR3 protein. The table records a few hundred thousand distinct CDR3 sequences, around 7% of them present only once. V was clipped by 4 bases and J by 3 bases, with 5 bases between them. The CDR3 contains 12 residues. Germline CDR1 and CDR2: MNHEY and SVGAGI. This clonotype was detected ten times or more. The antigen remains undetermined. Points from the study as a whole: One caveat is that FACS-sorted repertoires could contain abundant clonotypes contaminating from the bulk population. Weaker overall, the secondary response nonetheless peaked faster (day 5 versus 15). Most clones from primary vaccination resurfaced after the booster (about 95% CD4, over 75% CD8).

The sequence was collected from a man younger than 30 who received the YFV17D yellow fever vaccine. The chain is built from TRBV6-5 and TRBJ2-3; D uncertain. The sequencing used PBMCs, collected about 49 days after the first yellow fever vaccination. The CDR3 DNA reads TGTGCCAGCAGTTCTCAGACAGATACGCAGTATTTT. As protein: CASSSQTDTQYF.